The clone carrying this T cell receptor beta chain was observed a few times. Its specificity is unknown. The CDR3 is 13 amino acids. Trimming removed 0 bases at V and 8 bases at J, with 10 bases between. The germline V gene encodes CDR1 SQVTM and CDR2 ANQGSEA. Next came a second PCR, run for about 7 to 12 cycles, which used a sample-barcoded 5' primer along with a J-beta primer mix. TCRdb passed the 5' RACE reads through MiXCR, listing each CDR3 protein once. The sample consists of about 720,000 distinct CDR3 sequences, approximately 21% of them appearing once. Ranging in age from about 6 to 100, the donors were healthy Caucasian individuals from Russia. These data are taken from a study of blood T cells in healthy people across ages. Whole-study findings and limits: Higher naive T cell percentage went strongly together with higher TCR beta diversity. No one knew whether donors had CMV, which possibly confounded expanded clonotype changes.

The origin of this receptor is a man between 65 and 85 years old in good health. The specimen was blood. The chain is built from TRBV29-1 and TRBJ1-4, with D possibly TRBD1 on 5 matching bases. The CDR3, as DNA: TGCAGCGTTGAAGAGAATGAGGGGGAAAAACTGTTTTTT. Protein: CSVEENEGEKLFF.